The subject of this entry is one T cell receptor beta chain. Only in-frame clones appear in the TCRdb table, and some are missing; sequencing was by immunoSEQ multiplex PCR. Among roughly 77,000 clones listed, roughly 92% were seen once. This specimen belongs to a study of T cell changes during pregnancy in multiple sclerosis. Trimming shortened V by 4 bases and J by 0 bases, and 14 bases separated the two germline ends. The CDR3 spans 15 residues. Germline values: CDR1 SGDLS, CDR2 YYNGEE. The TCR comes from a female donor with multiple sclerosis, enrolled in a pregnancy study. The chain recombines TRBV9 with TRBJ2-7; possible D gene TRBD2, 6 bases. Sample: peripheral blood, taken in the second trimester of pregnancy. The CDR3 sequence is CASSSGTVSSYEQYF. CDR3 bases: TGTGCCAGCAGCTCCGGGACTGTGAGCTCCTACGAGCAGTACTTC. The variable domain in full, completed from reference TRBV9 and TRBJ2-7, reads DSGVTQTPKHLITATGQRVTLRCSPRSGDLSVYWYQQSLDQGLQFLIQYYNGEERAKGNILERFSAQQFPDLHSELNLSSLELGDSALYFCASSSGTVSSYEQYFGPGTRLTVT.